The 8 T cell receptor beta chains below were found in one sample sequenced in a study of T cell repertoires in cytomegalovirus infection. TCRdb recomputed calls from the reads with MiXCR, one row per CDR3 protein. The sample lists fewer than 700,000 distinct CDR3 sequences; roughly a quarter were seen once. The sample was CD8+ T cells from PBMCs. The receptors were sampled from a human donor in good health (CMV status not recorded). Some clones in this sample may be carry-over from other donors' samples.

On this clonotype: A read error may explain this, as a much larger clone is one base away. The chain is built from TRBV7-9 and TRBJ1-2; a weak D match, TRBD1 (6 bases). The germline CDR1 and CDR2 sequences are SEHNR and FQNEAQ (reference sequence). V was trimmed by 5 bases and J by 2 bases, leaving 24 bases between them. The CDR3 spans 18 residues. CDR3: CASSPPPGTWGLNYGYTF. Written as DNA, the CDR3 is TGTGCCAGCAGCCCTCCACCCGGGACATGGGGCCTCAACTATGGCTACACCTTC.

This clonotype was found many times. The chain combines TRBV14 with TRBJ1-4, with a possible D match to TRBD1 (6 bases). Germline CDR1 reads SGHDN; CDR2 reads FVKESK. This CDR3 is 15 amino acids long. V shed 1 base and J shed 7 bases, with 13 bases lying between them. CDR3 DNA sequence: TGTGCCAGCAGCCAAGGGGGTTACAGGGCTGAAAAACTGTTTTTT. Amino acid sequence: CASSQGGYRAEKLFF.

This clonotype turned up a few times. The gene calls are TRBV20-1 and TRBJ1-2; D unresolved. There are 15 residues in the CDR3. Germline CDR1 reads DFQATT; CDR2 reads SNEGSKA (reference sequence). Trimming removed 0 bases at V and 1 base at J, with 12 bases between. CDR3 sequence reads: CSARDGRVYNYGYTF. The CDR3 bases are TGCAGTGCTAGAGATGGAAGGGTTTATAACTATGGCTACACCTTC.

CDR3: CASSLPDMVLEKEQFF. CDR3 DNA: TGTGCCAGCAGCCTCCCGGATATGGTCTTGGAGAAGGAGCAGTTCTTC. The genes are TRBV5-4 and TRBJ2-1; D is undetermined. In germline, CDR1 is SGHNT, CDR2 YYREEE (reference sequence). CDR3 size: 16 residues. Trimming removed 4 bases from V and 10 bases from J, with 24 bases in between. Looking up the rest from reference TRBV5-4 and TRBJ2-1 gives the full variable domain: ETGVTQSPTHLIKTRGQQVTLRCSSQSGHNTVSWYQQALGQGPQFIFQYYREEENGRGNFPPRFSGLQFPNYSSELNVNALELDDSALYLCASSLPDMVLEKEQFFGPGTRLTVL.

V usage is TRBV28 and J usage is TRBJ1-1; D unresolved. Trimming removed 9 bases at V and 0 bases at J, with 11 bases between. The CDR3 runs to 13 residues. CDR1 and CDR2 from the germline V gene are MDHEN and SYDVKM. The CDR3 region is CASLGDMNTEAFF. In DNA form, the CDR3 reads TGTGCCAGTCTCGGGGATATGAACACTGAAGCTTTCTTT.

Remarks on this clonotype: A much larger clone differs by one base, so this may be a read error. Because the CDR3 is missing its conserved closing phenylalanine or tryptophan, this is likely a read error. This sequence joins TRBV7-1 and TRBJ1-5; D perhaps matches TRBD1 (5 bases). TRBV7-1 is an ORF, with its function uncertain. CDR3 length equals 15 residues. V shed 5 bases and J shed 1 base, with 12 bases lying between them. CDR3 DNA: TGTGCCAGCAGCCCCCTGGGGGGGAGCAATCAGCCCCAGCATGTT. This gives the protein CASSPLGGSNQPQHV.

DNA of the CDR3: TGTGCCAGCAGTTACAACAGGAGAAACTATGGCTACACCTTC. Its translation is CASSYNRRNYGYTF. This chain joins TRBV6-2 or TRBV6-3 and TRBJ1-2; tentative D call: TRBD1 (5 bases). CDR1 is MNHEY and CDR2 is SVGEGT in the germline V gene. The CDR3 length is 14 residues. Trimming removed 2 bases from V and 2 bases from J, with 9 bases in between.

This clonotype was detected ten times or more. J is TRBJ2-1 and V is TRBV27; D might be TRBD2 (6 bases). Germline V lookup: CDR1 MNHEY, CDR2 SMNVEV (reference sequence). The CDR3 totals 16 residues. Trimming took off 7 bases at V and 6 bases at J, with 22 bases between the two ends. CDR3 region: CASTSLSGPHINEQFF. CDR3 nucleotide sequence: TGTGCCAGCACTTCCCTCAGCGGGCCCCATATCAATGAGCAGTTCTTC.